Below, 14 T cell receptor beta chains from the same sample are listed, as sequenced in a study of CD8+ T cells in alopecia areata. Once RNA had been extracted, it was reverse transcribed into cDNA to act as the sequencing template. Libraries were prepared by immunoSEQ multiplex PCR; TCRdb keeps only in-frame clonotypes and omits some of them. The repertoire includes roughly 65,000 clones, around 49% of them detected once, and roughly 17% sits in the top ten. Sequencing used CD8+ T cells sorted from blood, obtained at week 0. The receptors come from a human donor with alopecia areata.

This clone was detected only a few times. The DNA for the CDR3 is TGTGCCAGCAGTTACGGGTTGGAGACCCAGTACTTC. This sequence encodes CASSYGLETQYF. The chain couples TRBV6-5 to TRBJ2-5; D call uncertain. Per the germline V gene, CDR1 is MNHEY and CDR2 is SVGAGI. The V end was cut by 2 bases, the J end by 5 bases, with 6 bases between. The CDR3 covers 12 residues.

The chain has TRBV29-1 and TRBJ1-5, with TRBD1 identical over 7 bases. The CDR3 length is 17 residues. V shed 6 bases and J 2 bases; nucleotides not matched to a gene: 16. Germline V gene lookup returns CDR1 SQVTM and CDR2 ANQGSEA. In DNA form, the CDR3 reads TGCAGCGTGCGCCGGTACAGGGGTCTTTTTGGCAATCAGCCCCAGCATTTT. As protein: CSVRRYRGLFGNQPQHF. Supplemented by reference TRBV29-1 and TRBJ1-5, the full variable domain reads SAVISQKPSRDICQRGTSLTIQCQVDSQVTMMFWYRQQPGQSLTLIATANQGSEATYESGFVIDKFPISRPNLTFSTLTVSNMSPEDSSIYLCSVRRYRGLFGNQPQHFGDGTRLSIL.

The V and J genes are TRBV4-3 and TRBJ2-7; D not resolved. Deletions cut 1 base from V and 6 bases from J, with 13 bases between. This CDR3 contains 14 residues. From germline, CDR1 is LGHNA and CDR2 YSLEER. Written as DNA, the CDR3 is TGCGCCAGCAGCCAAGGGGTTCAGGCACGCGAGCAGTACTTC. Translated: CASSQGVQAREQYF.

V usage is TRBV7-2 and J usage is TRBJ2-3, with D perhaps TRBD1 (5 bases). The CDR3 sequence is 14 residues long. V dropped 5 bases and J dropped 0 bases, with 9 bases sitting between them. CDR1 SGHTA and CDR2 FQGNSA come from the germline V gene. CDR3 DNA: TGTGCCAGCAGCACGACAGATAGCACAGATACGCAGTATTTT. Translated: CASSTTDSTDTQYF. The full variable domain, with the rest looked up from reference TRBV7-2 and TRBJ2-3, is GAGVSQSPSNKVTEKGKDVELRCDPISGHTALYWYRQSLGQGLEFLIYFQGNSAPDKSGLPSDRFSAERTGGSVSTLTIQRTQQEDSAVYLCASSTTDSTDTQYFGPGTRLTVL.

J is TRBJ2-7 and V is TRBV5-6, with 9 bases fitting TRBD2. CDR3 length: 15 amino acids. V was clipped by 5 bases and J by 6 bases; unmatched bases: 12. Looked up from germline, CDR1 is SGHDT and CDR2 is YYEEEE. Here the CDR3 reads CASRASGTGGREQYF. CDR3 nucleotide sequence: TGTGCCAGCAGGGCTAGCGGGACCGGCGGGCGCGAGCAGTACTTC.

This clone occurred many times. V usage is TRBV9 and J usage is TRBJ2-1; 9 bases are shared with TRBD1. CDR1 is SGDLS, CDR2 YYNGEE, per germline. V gave up 7 bases and J gave up 6 bases; unmatched junction bases: 8. CDR3 length equals 14 residues. This CDR3 reads CASLGTGFFNEQFF. For the CDR3, the DNA is TGTGCCAGCTTAGGGACAGGGTTTTTCAATGAGCAGTTCTTC.

The table lists this clone with a few counts. J is TRBJ2-3 and V is TRBV29-1; 9 nucleotides line up with TRBD2. The CDR3 sequence is 17 residues long. Trimming took 4 bases from V and 2 from J; bases not matched to a gene: 13. From germline, CDR1 is SQVTM and CDR2 ANQGSEA. CDR3 DNA sequence: TGCAGCGTTGTGGGGACTAGCACAACTTCCTCCACAGATACGCAGTATTTT. Residues: CSVVGTSTTSSTDTQYF.

This clone was detected only a few times. The V call is TRBV7-6, the J call TRBJ1-2; no firm D call. V was clipped by 1 base and J by 2 bases, with 5 bases between them. This CDR3 spans 13 amino acids. Germline V gives CDR1 SGHVS, CDR2 FNYEAQ. In DNA form, the CDR3 reads TGTGCCAGCAGCTTAGTGGAAAACTATGGCTACACCTTC. Residues: CASSLVENYGYTF.

This sequence joins TRBV20-1 and TRBJ2-7; D remains unclear. In germline, CDR1 is DFQATT, CDR2 SNEGSKA (reference sequence). The ends were cut back, 3 bases at V and 3 bases at J, with 6 bases in the middle. CDR3 length equals 11 residues. The CDR3 coding sequence is TGCAGTGCTAGGAGAGGCTACGAGCAGTACTTC. This translates into CSARRGYEQYF.

This rearrangement joins TRBV11-2 to TRBJ2-7, with D unclear. Trimming removed 5 bases at V and 2 bases at J, with 16 bases between. CDR3 length: 15 amino acids. CDR1 is SGHAT, CDR2 FQNNGV, per germline. CDR3 loop: CASSIYLGGTYEQYF. DNA for the CDR3: TGTGCCAGCAGCATCTATCTTGGTGGGACCTACGAGCAGTACTTC. The full variable domain, with the rest looked up from reference TRBV11-2 and TRBJ2-7, is EAGVAQSPRYKIIEKRQSVAFWCNPISGHATLYWYQQILGQGPKLLIQFQNNGVVDDSQLPKDRFSAERLKGVDSTLKIQPAKLEDSAVYLCASSIYLGGTYEQYFGPGTRLTVT.

This clone has more than one count but fewer than ten. The rearrangement uses TRBV4-2 and TRBJ1-5; D uncertain. V was pared by 3 bases and J by 4 bases, with 4 bases between. The CDR3 is made up of 12 amino acids. The germline V gene has CDR1 LGHNA and CDR2 YNFKEQ. CDR3 sequence: CASSHENQPQHF. CDR3 DNA: TGTGCCAGCAGCCATGAGAATCAGCCCCAGCATTTT.

This clone showed up just once. The chain recombines TRBV29-1 with TRBJ2-7; 7 bases match TRBD1. The CDR3 is 11 amino acids. V trimming: 5 bases; J trimming: 4 bases; junction bases outside the gene matches: 2. CDR1 and CDR2 (germline): SQVTM, ANQGSEA. The DNA of the CDR3 is TGCAGCGTTCAACAGGGGTACGAGCAGTACTTC. Protein product: CSVQQGYEQYF.

This chain uses TRBV4-1 with TRBJ2-3, with D possibly called TRBD1 or TRBD2 (5 bases each). Germline V gives CDR1 MGHRA, CDR2 YSYEKL. V was pared by 3 bases and J by 2 bases, with 12 bases between. The CDR3 has 15 residues. The CDR3 region has the DNA TGCGCCAGCAGCCAGGGACGGATGGACACAGATACGCAGTATTTT. It codes for CASSQGRMDTDTQYF.

The chain uses TRBV9 and TRBJ2-1; D possibly corresponds to TRBD2 (6 bases). Germline loops: CDR1 SGDLS, CDR2 YYNGEE. The CDR3 is 19 residues long. V gave up 3 bases and J gave up 9 bases, with 31 bases separating them. Here the CDR3 DNA reads TGTGCCAGCAGCGCGAGACCCCCGACCGGGGGAAAGGGGAGGATTGAGCAGTTCTTC. Translating gives CASSARPPTGGKGRIEQFF. The full variable domain, with the rest looked up from reference TRBV9 and TRBJ2-1, is DSGVTQTPKHLITATGQRVTLRCSPRSGDLSVYWYQQSLDQGLQFLIQYYNGEERAKGNILERFSAQQFPDLHSELNLSSLELGDSALYFCASSARPPTGGKGRIEQFFGPGTRLTVL.